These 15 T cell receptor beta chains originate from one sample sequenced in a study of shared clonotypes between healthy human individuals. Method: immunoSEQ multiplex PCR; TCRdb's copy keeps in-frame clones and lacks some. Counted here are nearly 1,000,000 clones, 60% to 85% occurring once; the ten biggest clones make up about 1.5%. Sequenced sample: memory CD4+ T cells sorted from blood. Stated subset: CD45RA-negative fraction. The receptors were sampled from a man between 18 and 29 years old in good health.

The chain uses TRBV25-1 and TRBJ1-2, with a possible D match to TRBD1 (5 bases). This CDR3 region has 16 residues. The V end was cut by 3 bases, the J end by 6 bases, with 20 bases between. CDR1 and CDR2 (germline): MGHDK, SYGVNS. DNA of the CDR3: TGTGCCAGCAGTGATCCCGGTGGGGCCAACGCGGATGGCTACACCTTC. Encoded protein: CASSDPGGANADGYTF.

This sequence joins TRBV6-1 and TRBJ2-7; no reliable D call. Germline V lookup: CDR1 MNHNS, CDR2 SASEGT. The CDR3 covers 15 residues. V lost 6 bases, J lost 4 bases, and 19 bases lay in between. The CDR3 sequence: CASSRESVSYYEQYF. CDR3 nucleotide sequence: TGTGCCAGCAGCCGAGAATCCGTTTCGTATTACGAGCAGTACTTC.

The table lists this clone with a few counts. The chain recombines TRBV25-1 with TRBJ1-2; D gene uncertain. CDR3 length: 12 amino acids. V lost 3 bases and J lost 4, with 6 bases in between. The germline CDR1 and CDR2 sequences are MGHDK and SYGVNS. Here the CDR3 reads CASSEGIYGYTF. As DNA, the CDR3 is TGTGCCAGCAGTGAGGGTATCTATGGCTACACCTTC.

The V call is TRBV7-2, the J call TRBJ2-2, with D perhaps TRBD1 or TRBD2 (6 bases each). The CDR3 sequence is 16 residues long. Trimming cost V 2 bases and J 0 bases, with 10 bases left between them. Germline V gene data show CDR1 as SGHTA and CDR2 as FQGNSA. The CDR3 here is CASSLQGGTNTGELFF. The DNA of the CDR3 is TGTGCCAGCAGCTTACAAGGGGGGACGAACACCGGGGAGCTGTTTTTT.

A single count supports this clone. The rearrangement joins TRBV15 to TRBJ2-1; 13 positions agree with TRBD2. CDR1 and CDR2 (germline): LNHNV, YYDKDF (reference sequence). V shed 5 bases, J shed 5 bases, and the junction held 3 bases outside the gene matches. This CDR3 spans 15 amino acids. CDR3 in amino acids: CATSRGLAGNNEQFF. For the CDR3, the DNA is TGTGCCACCAGCCGGGGACTAGCGGGAAACAATGAGCAGTTCTTC.

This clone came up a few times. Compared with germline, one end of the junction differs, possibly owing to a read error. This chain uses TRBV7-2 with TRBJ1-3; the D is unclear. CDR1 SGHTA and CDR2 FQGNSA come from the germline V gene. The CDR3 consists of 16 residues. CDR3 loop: CASSLAGSTSGNTIYF. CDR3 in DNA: TGTGCCAGCAGCCTAGCCGGATCCACATCTGGAAACACCATATATTTT.

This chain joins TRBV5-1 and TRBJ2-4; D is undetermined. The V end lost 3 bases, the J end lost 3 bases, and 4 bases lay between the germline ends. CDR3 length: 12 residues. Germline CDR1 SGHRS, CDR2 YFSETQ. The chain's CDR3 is CASSYDKNIQYF. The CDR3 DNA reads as TGCGCCAGCAGCTACGACAAAAACATTCAGTACTTC. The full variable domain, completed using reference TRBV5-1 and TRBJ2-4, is KAGVTQTPRYLIKTRGQQVTLSCSPISGHRSVSWYQQTPGQGLQFLFEYFSETQRNKGNFPGRFSGRQFSNSRSEMNVSTLELGDSALYLCASSYDKNIQYFGAGTRLSVL.

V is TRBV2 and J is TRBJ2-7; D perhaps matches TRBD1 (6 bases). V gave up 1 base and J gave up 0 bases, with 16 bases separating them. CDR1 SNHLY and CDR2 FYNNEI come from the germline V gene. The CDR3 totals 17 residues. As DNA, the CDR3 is TGTGCCAGCAGTGAAGTCACGATACAGGGCGGCTCCTACGAGCAGTACTTC. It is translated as CASSEVTIQGGSYEQYF.

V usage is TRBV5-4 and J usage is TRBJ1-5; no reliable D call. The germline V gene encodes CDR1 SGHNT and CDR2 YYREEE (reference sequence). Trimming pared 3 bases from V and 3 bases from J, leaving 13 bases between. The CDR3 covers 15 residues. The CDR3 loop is CASSSGGANNQPQHF. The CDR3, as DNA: TGTGCCAGCAGCTCCGGAGGAGCCAACAATCAGCCCCAGCATTTT.

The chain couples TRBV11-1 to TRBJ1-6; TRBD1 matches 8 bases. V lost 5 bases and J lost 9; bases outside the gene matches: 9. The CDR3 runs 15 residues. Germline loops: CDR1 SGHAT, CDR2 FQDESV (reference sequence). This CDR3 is CASSITGGSGSPLHF. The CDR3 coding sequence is TGTGCCAGCAGCATAACAGGGGGTAGCGGTTCACCCCTCCACTTT. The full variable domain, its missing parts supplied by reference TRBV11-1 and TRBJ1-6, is EAEVAQSPRYKITEKSQAVAFWCDPISGHATLYWYRQILGQGPELLVQFQDESVVDDSQLPKDRFSAERLKGVDSTLKIQPAELGDSAMYLCASSITGGSGSPLHFGNGTRLTVT.

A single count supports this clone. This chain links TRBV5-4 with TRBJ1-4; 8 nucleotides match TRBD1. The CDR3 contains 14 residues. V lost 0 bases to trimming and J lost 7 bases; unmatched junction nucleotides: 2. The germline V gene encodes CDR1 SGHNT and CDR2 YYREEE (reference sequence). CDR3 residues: CASSLAGGGEKLFF. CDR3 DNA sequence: TGTGCCAGCAGCTTGGCAGGGGGCGGTGAAAAACTGTTTTTT.

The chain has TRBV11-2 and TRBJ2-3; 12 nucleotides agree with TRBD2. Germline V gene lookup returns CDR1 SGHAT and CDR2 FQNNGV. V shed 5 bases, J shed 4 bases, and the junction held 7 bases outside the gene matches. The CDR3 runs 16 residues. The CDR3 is CASSQSTSGGADTQYF. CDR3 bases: TGTGCCAGCAGCCAATCGACTAGCGGGGGAGCAGATACGCAGTATTTT.

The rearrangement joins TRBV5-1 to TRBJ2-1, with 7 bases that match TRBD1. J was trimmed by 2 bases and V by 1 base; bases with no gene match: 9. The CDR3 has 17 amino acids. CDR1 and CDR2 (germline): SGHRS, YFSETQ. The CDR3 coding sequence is TGCGCCAGCAGCTTGATCTCAACAGGGGCTGCCTACAATGAGCAGTTCTTC. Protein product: CASSLISTGAAYNEQFF.

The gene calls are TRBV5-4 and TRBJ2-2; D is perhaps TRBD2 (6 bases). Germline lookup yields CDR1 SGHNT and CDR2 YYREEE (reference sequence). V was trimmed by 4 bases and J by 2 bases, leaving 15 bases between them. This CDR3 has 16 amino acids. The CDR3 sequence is CASSPGVAVNTGELFF. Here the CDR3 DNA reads TGTGCCAGCAGCCCCGGGGTAGCGGTTAACACCGGGGAGCTGTTTTTT.

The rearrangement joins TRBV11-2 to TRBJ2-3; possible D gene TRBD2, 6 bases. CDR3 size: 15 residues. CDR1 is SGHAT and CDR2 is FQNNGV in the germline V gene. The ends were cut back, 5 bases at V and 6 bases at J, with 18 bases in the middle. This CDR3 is CASSRDSPGPDTQYF. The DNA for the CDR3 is TGTGCCAGCAGCCGGGACTCCCCAGGCCCCGATACGCAGTATTTT. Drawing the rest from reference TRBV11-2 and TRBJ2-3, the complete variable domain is EAGVAQSPRYKIIEKRQSVAFWCNPISGHATLYWYQQILGQGPKLLIQFQNNGVVDDSQLPKDRFSAERLKGVDSTLKIQPAKLEDSAVYLCASSRDSPGPDTQYFGPGTRLTVL.